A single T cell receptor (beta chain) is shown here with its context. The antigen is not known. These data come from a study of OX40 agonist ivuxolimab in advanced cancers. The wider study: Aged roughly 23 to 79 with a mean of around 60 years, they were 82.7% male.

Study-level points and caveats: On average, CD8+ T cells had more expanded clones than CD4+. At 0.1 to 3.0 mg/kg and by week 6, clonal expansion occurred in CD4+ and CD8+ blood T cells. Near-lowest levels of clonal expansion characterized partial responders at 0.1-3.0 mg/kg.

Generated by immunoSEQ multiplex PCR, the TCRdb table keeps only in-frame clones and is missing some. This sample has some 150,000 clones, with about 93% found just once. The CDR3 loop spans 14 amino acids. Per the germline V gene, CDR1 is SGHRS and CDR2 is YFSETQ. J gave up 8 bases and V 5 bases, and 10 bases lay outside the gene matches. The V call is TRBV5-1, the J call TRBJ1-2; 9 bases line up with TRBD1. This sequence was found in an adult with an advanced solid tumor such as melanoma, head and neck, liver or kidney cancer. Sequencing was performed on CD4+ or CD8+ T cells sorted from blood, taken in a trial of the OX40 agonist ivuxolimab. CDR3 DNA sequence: TGCGCCAGCAGTTTAACAGGGGGCTACTGGGGCTACACCTTC. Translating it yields CASSLTGGYWGYTF.